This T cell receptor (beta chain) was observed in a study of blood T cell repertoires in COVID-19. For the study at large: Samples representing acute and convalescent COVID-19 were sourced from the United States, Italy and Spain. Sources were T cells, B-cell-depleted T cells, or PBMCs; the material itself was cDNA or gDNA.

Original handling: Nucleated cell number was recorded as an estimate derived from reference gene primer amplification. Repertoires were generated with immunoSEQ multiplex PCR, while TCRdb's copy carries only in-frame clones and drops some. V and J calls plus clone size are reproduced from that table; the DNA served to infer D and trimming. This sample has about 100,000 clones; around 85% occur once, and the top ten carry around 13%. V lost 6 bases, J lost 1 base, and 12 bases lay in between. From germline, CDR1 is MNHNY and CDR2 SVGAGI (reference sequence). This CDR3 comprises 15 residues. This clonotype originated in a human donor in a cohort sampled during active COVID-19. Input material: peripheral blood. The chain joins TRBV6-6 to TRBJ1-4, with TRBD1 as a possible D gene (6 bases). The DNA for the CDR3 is TGTGCCAGCAGGTCCCAGGGGTTAACTAATGAAAAACTGTTTTTT. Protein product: CASRSQGLTNEKLFF.